This T cell receptor (beta chain) originates from a study of cytomegalovirus exposure and HLA in healthy donors (dated by TCRdb to 2017 to 2019). Broadly, across the study: According to an earlier analysis of around 600 of the donors, some 180 million T cells yielded 117 million unique TCR beta sequences and less than 300 Gb of sequence data. Roughly 300 gigabases of sequencing data and around 85 million unique TCR sequences made up an early release that covered around 640 HLA-typed donors. Of the 350 to 450 genotyped donors, 75% to 85% were placed in the genetic ancestry cluster associated with self-reported Caucasian donors. The study aimed to test whether cataloging public T cell receptors could reveal signatures of past pathogen exposure. The study profiled the T cell repertoires of hundreds of subjects by immunosequencing and related them to cytomegalovirus serostatus. In addition to the first cohort of around 670 subjects, a separate validation cohort of 120 different subjects was used. The study combined high-throughput TCR immunosequencing, statistical association of individual TCRs with disease status, and machine learning to predict cytomegalovirus infection status. A later analysis re-examined previously published TCR beta repertoires from 610 or so donors and added high-resolution HLA genotyping to investigate patterns of TCR occurrence. Rather than drawing on any new phenotypic data, the later analysis identified candidate immune exposures from TCR beta sequences and the way those sequences occurred across donors. An earlier analysis of more than 450 of the donors used high-throughput TCR beta sequencing to judge whether each TCR beta V gene segment behaved as functional or pseudogenic. Donor age, sex, ethnicity and CMV serostatus were compiled alongside the repertoire data. Genome-wide SNP genotypes for about 65% of the 666 donors were used in a later genetic analysis, which treated that subset as a discovery cohort. Every repertoire in the discovery cohort had been generated on one and the same sequencing platform. HLA typing covered class I and class II loci at four-digit resolution. The number of typed donors differed by locus: roughly 629-640 for A, B, C, DRB1 and DQB1; approximately 520 for DQA1; about 600 for DPA1; and 400 to 480 for DPB1. Roughly 5 DR-DQ haplotypes were handled as single units for association and clustering, since linkage in the cohort was strong. Among a few hundred genotyped donors of the cohort, an average of approximately 240,000 unique TCR beta nucleotide sequences were sequenced per donor, around 18% of them non-productive. General findings and caveats noted by the study authors: In vitro tests confirmed that three of the cytomegalovirus-associated TCR beta chains recognize cytomegalovirus antigens. Correlated functional status among segregating V segments might reflect linkage disequilibrium, but an unknown experimental factor could not be ruled out. A later genetic analysis associated a missense DCLRE1C variant with V-gene and J-gene trimming of TCR beta chains, and an independent cohort replicated the association. When HLA alleles, especially DR and DQ, strongly co-occurred, attributing TCR associations to individual alleles was difficult. A later analysis reported that several top co-occurrence clusters appeared linked to parvovirus B19, influenza, CMV and Epstein-Barr virus. Most CMV-associated TCR beta chains appeared to be HLA-restricted in a later analysis, and the HLA associations seemed to be driven largely by CMV exposure. A further reported finding was that TCR beta sequences accurately predicted the HLA-A and HLA-B alleles for most subjects in the first cohort. The classifier was reported to diagnose cytomegalovirus status with high specificity and sensitivity in both the original and validation cohorts. According to the authors, the approach could potentially be generalized to other disease states and immunological phenotypes. In a later analysis, TCR association rates were found to vary across HLA loci, with the most associated TCRs seen for DRB1 alleles and the fewest for HLA-C alleles. Because counts were too low, 15 or so rarely observed V segments, including chromosome 9 orphons, were excluded from the earlier analysis of some 540 of the donors. The cohort was sequenced for TCR beta chains only, and without alpha or paired-chain data the features that could be detected were limited. According to a later genetic analysis, donors in an Asian-associated ancestry cluster had fewer N-insertions in productive TCRs than the approximately 610-donor mean. At a false discovery rate of 0.05, a later analysis linked under 20,000 TCR beta sequences to specific HLA alleles. HLA typing was unavailable for some donors at each locus, so association tests used only the typed subset. In the study, about 150 TCR beta chains were listed as associated with cytomegalovirus. CMV serostatus was the only immune exposure information available for the cohort. An earlier analysis of around 540 of the donors showed that most TCR beta V segments appeared in productive rearrangements either about 87% or about 30% of the time, which broadly matched IMGT annotations. Presence/absence analyses assumed roughly uniform sequencing depth across donors, an assumption that may not hold. Across donors, most TCR sequences were observed very rarely, whereas some public TCRs were present in many individuals. In a later analysis, HLA-associated TCR beta chains were found to be more clonally expanded and to have lower generation probabilities than equally common non-associated chains. A cluster of highly shared sequence variants was judged likely to represent a technical artifact of the sequencing pipeline.

Libraries were constructed by the immunoSEQ multiplex PCR assay. The multiplex PCR relied on a mix of 60 forward primers for TCR Vbeta segments and 13 reverse primers for TCR Jbeta segments. Amplification of the CDR3 region of rearranged TCR beta genes was performed with a multiplex PCR assay on genomic DNA. On the Illumina HiSeq System, the amplified TCR beta libraries were sequenced as 87-base-pair reads. In the authors' own workflow: A later analysis counted about 80 million unique TCR beta chains across the 650 to 800 repertoires, and some 11 million of these chains were shared by at least two donors. Raw reads were error-corrected and collapsed into unique sequences by a nearest-neighbor algorithm in which closely related sequences were merged to remove PCR and sequencing errors. V, D and J gene segments were assigned by aligning CDR3 sequences to IMGT reference sequences. For a sequence to be retained, a match of at least six nucleotides to both a V gene segment and a J gene segment was required. Rearrangements were classified as productive when the CDR3 lacked stop codons and remained in frame with V and J, and all other rearrangements were classified as non-productive. Following IMGT convention, CDR3 was defined as the stretch from the second conserved V-encoded cysteine to the conserved J-encoded phenylalanine. In an earlier analysis of approximately 590 of the donors, sequences lacking an unambiguous match to a single V gene segment were excluded. In an earlier analysis of about 590 of the donors, a V segment was called functional when productive rearrangements were above 56.7%, and segregating when the standard deviation between donors exceeded 5%. A statistical classification framework was built to diagnose cytomegalovirus status from the catalog of TCR beta chain sequences. V and J gene assignment, in a later analysis, came from comparing TCR nucleotide sequences with IMGT/GENE-DB human TR gene sequences. In a later analysis, CDR3 sequences and most-parsimonious VDJ recombination scenarios were assigned using the TCRdist pipeline. In a later analysis, each TCR beta chain was defined by its CDR3 amino acid sequence together with its V-gene family, and reads without a unique V-gene family were excluded. In a later analysis, fewer than 600 highly shared, low-generation-probability nucleotide sequences were removed to address suspected cross-contamination and a sequencing artifact. For each public chain, a later analysis derived a clonal expansion index from normalized ranks of inferred template counts within each repertoire. In a later analysis, generation probabilities were computed with a VDJ recombination model fitted to out-of-frame rearrangements, and the resulting probabilities were checked against IGoR. Hypergeometric tests were used in a later analysis to score TCR-TCR, TCR-HLA and TCR-CMV co-occurrence, with a repertoire-size bias correction applied to the TCR pairs. In a later analysis, false discovery rates were estimated by permuting HLA or CMV assignments 20 times. In a later analysis, co-occurring TCRs were grouped using DBSCAN, and TCRdist sequence similarity was added for clustering within HLA-allele-positive subsets. Repertoires with fewer than 30,000 or more than 120,000 public chains, plus five repertoires with anomalous nucleotide sharing, were excluded from co-occurrence clustering. The immuneACCESS repertoire file appears here via TCRdb, limited to in-frame rearrangements. These files lack a portion of the clones; in checked studies, under half of the deficit traces to unresolved V genes, and the cause of the others is not known. From that table come the V and J calls and clone size; the DNA was used to work out D and trimming. The table of this sample itemizes under 60,000 clones. The ten largest clones represent 10% to 15% of the sample.

About this clone itself: The target of this receptor is not known.

The cohort comprised more than 550 healthy bone marrow donors. At the time of sampling, every cohort member was nominally healthy, though immune exposures that went unrecorded were likely present. The donor was CMV seropositive and was included in the group of 250 to 350 seropositive cohort members. A peripheral blood sample was provided by each donor, and peripheral blood mononuclear cells were used for TCR beta sequencing. Genomic DNA extraction from the blood cell samples was performed with the Qiagen DNeasy Blood Extraction Kit. The receptor was isolated from a woman in her thirties in good health and CMV-seropositive. Sequences were obtained from PBMCs.

The CDR3 is CASSQQGPGNEKLFF. At the DNA level, the sequence is TGTGCCAGCAGTCAACAGGGGCCGGGTAATGAAAAACTGTTTTTT. The rearranged chain carries TRBV27 and TRBJ1-4; 7 bases in the middle match TRBD1. Trimming leaves V shorter by 5 bases and J shorter by 4 bases, with the junction holding 7 bases beyond the gene matches. From the germline V gene (reference sequence), CDR1 is MNHEY and CDR2 is SMNVEV. The CDR3 holds 15 amino acids from the cysteine to the phenylalanine. Only the CDR3 part of the read is kept: 45 bases, read in frame from the first base.